Following are 30 T cell receptor beta chains from one sample sequenced in a study of tumor and adjacent non-tumor tissue in lung cancer. No cell sorting was done before RNA was extracted from the tissue. This non-tumor lung sample came from over 3 cm beyond the tumor edge. Three rounds of nested PCR, following a modified ARM-PCR protocol, produced the TCRbeta library. A single record per CDR3 protein comes from TCRdb applying MiXCR to the multiplex PCR reads. This table has nearly 50,000 distinct CDR3 sequences, 64% appearing once. The sequenced material came from distant non-tumor lung tissue. The receptors shown here come from a woman aged 70-85 years with non-small cell lung cancer.

This clonotype came up once. The genes are TRBV5-1 and TRBJ2-5; D is possibly TRBD2 (5 bases). The CDR3 has 18 residues. Germline V gene data show CDR1 as SGHRS and CDR2 as YFSETQ. The V end was cut by 0 bases, the J end by 3 bases, with 21 bases between. Here the CDR3 DNA reads TGCGCCAGCAGCTTGGCCCCCATCAGTTACGGAGGTGAAGAGACCCAGTACTTC. Amino acids: CASSLAPISYGGEETQYF.

This clonotype was recorded many times. The J gene is TRBJ2-7, the V gene TRBV10-3, with 8 nucleotides matching TRBD2. J lost 4 bases, V lost 3 bases, and 11 bases had no gene match. The CDR3 covers 16 residues. Germline V gene data show CDR1 as ENHRY and CDR2 as SYGVKD. Here the CDR3 reads CAISERGGRTSYEQYF. CDR3 sequence (DNA): TGTGCCATCAGTGAACGTGGCGGGAGGACCTCTTACGAGCAGTACTTC.

Remarks on this clonotype: One end of the junction does not line up with germline, which may come from a read error. The chain recombines TRBV6-1 with TRBJ1-1; the D is unclear. The CDR3 covers 16 residues. Germline CDR1 and CDR2: MNHNS and SASEGT. CDR3 in amino acids: CASSEIPPSYGTEAFF. In DNA, the CDR3 is TGTGCCAGCAGTGAAATCCCCCCATCCTACGGCACTGAGGCTTTCTTT.

This clonotype was counted between two and nine times. V gene TRBV20-1 combines with J gene TRBJ1-4; 7 bases align to TRBD1. CDR1 is DFQATT and CDR2 is SNEGSKA in the germline V gene (reference sequence). CDR3 size: 17 residues. J gave up 7 bases and V 6 bases, and 20 bases lay outside the gene matches. The CDR3 DNA sequence: TGCAGTGCCCCCCCGTTGCAGGGGGGCGGCTTCGGTGAAAAACTGTTTTTT. The encoded protein is CSAPPLQGGGFGEKLFF.

As concerns this clonotype: One end of the junction varies from germline; a read error may be responsible. This sequence joins TRBV5-1 and TRBJ2-1; D call uncertain. Germline CDR1 SGHRS, CDR2 YFSETQ. This CDR3 has 15 residues. CDR3: CASSFGYVSSNEQFF. CDR3 coding DNA: TGCGCCAGCAGCTTTGGGTACGTCTCCTCCAATGAACAGTTCTTC.

For this clonotype: Because it lacks the conserved phenylalanine or tryptophan at the end, this CDR3 is likely a read error. The rearrangement links TRBV30 to TRBJ1-5; D gene ambiguous. The V gene lost 2 bases and the J gene lost 1 base, with 6 bases spanning the gap. The germline V gene encodes CDR1 GTSNPN and CDR2 SVGIG (reference sequence). This CDR3 spans 13 amino acids. CDR3 DNA: TGTGCCTGGAGTCGTGACAGCAATCAGCCCCAGCATCTT. This encodes CAWSRDSNQPQHL.

Note on this clonotype: The missing conserved phenylalanine or tryptophan at the end of this CDR3 makes a read error likely. In DNA form, the CDR3 reads TGTGCCAGCAGTTCCCGGGACTTTCCAGATACGCAGTATATT. It yields the protein CASSSRDFPDTQYI. The chain uses TRBV6-6 and TRBJ2-3; maybe TRBD2 (6 bases). The CDR3 runs 14 residues. In germline, CDR1 is MNHNY, CDR2 SVGAGI (reference sequence). Trimming took 4 bases from V and 4 from J, leaving 12 bases between them.

Comments on this clonotype: The final CDR3 position lacks the conserved phenylalanine or tryptophan, pointing to a likely read error. The genes are TRBV5-4 and TRBJ2-6; D not resolved. Trimming stripped 5 bases from V and 4 bases from J, with 16 bases between. This CDR3 is 16 amino acids long. In germline, CDR1 is SGHNT, CDR2 YYREEE (reference sequence). The CDR3 bases are TGTGCCAGCAGATTCGACGGGTTGTTGGGGGCCAACGTCCTGACTTAC. Its translation: CASRFDGLLGANVLTY.

A word on this clonotype: No conserved phenylalanine or tryptophan ends this CDR3, so it is likely a read error. This chain connects TRBV14 to TRBJ2-7, with D perhaps matching TRBD1 (6 bases). Per the germline V gene, CDR1 is SGHDN and CDR2 is FVKESK. The CDR3 is made up of 15 amino acids. The CDR3 protein is CASSQVNRAPYGQYL. The DNA of the CDR3 is TGTGCCAGCAGCCAAGTTAACAGGGCCCCCTACGGGCAGTACTTA.

The chain couples TRBV10-3 to TRBJ2-7, with TRBD2 matching over 8 bases. CDR3 size: 17 residues. The germline V gene encodes CDR1 ENHRY and CDR2 SYGVKD. V dropped 6 bases and J dropped 2; count of bases not matched to a gene: 15. CDR3 coding DNA: TGTGCCATCAGAGCAGGGGAACTAGCGGATGTTCCCTACGAGCAGTACTTC. It encodes CAIRAGELADVPYEQYF.

Points on this clonotype: This clone may be a read error of a much larger clone one base away. This chain links TRBV5-5 with TRBJ2-1; 7 positions agree with TRBD1. The germline V gene encodes CDR1 SGHKS and CDR2 YYEKEE (reference sequence). The CDR3 is made up of 15 amino acids. The CDR3 DNA sequence: TGTGTCAGCAGCCCTGGACAGGTCTCCTACAATGAGCAGTTCTTC. Translated: CVSSPGQVSYNEQFF.

This clonotype was seen many times. V gene TRBV5-1 combines with J gene TRBJ2-1; 8 bases are shared with TRBD2. The germline gives CDR1 SGHRS, CDR2 YFSETQ. The CDR3 spans 14 residues. J gave up 5 bases and V 4 bases, and 5 bases lay outside the gene matches. CDR3 loop: CASSAGTRDNEQFF. In nucleotides, the CDR3 is TGCGCCAGCAGCGCCGGGACTAGGGACAATGAGCAGTTCTTC.

A remark on this clonotype: The CDR3 does not end in the conserved phenylalanine or tryptophan, so this is likely a read error. V and J are TRBV29-1 and TRBJ1-1; no clear D. The V gene's germline CDR1 is SQVTM and CDR2 ANQGSEA. The CDR3 runs 14 residues. CDR3 coding DNA: TGCAGTGGATACAGAGGGAAAATGGGCACTGAAGCTTTCCTT. It translates to CSGYRGKMGTEAFL.

To note about this clonotype: One end of the junction fails to match germline, which may point to a read error. This rearrangement joins TRBV24-1 to TRBJ2-1, with TRBD2 identical over 14 bases. Germline V lookup: CDR1 KGHDR, CDR2 SFDVKD. This CDR3 has 17 amino acids. This chain's CDR3 is CVTSDFTLGLAGDEQFF. CDR3 nucleotide sequence: TGTGTCACCAGTGATTTTACTTTGGGACTAGCGGGAGACGAGCAGTTCTTC.

This clonotype was recorded once. A read error may explain this, as a much larger clone is one base away. The chain couples TRBV20-1 to TRBJ2-3, with D maybe TRBD2 (6 bases). Germline-derived CDR1 and CDR2 are DFQATT and SNEGSKA (reference sequence). The CDR3 runs to 15 residues. For the CDR3, the DNA is TGCAGTGCTAGAATGAGGGAGGTGGGCACAGATTCGCAGTATTTT. It translates to CSARMREVGTDSQYF.

Concerning this clonotype itself: This could be a read error, since a much larger clone is one nucleotide away. The gene calls are TRBV5-1 and TRBJ2-3; TRBD2 agrees at 14 bases. The germline V gene has CDR1 SGHRS and CDR2 YFSETQ. The CDR3 covers 17 residues. CDR3 coding DNA: TGCGCCAACAGCTCCGGCGGACTAGCGGGAGGTGGAGATACGCAGTATTTT. Amino acid sequence: CANSSGGLAGGGDTQYF.

This chain links TRBV6-2 or TRBV6-3 with TRBJ2-7; the D is unclear. The CDR3 contains 12 residues. CDR1 MNHEY and CDR2 SVGEGT come from the germline V gene. CDR3 amino acids: CVRSSWVVEQYF. Written as DNA, the CDR3 is TGTGTCAGGAGTTCGTGGGTTGTCGAGCAGTACTTC.

Turning to this clonotype: It is likely a read error, because the conserved phenylalanine at the end of the CDR3 is missing. V gene TRBV12-3 or TRBV12-4 combines with J gene TRBJ2-1, with D perhaps matching TRBD2 (6 bases). This CDR3 comprises 15 residues. DNA of the CDR3: TGCGCCAGCAGAACCTTCGGCGGGACCTACAATGAGCAGTTCTAC. This sequence encodes CASRTFGGTYNEQFY.

This clonotype occurred many times. The chain has TRBV12-3 or TRBV12-4 and TRBJ2-3; D unresolved. V lost 8 bases and J 1 base, leaving 10 bases between the germline ends. The CDR3 spans 13 residues. The CDR3 loop reads CASRYRGTDTQYF. CDR3 in DNA: TGTGCCAGCCGATACCGGGGCACAGATACGCAGTATTTT.

This chain links TRBV11-1 with TRBJ1-1, with 7 bases aligning to TRBD1. The CDR3 totals 15 residues. Germline CDR1 and CDR2: SGHAT and FQDESV (reference sequence). The J segment lost 3 bases and the V segment lost 10 bases, leaving 14 bases of the junction unmatched. CDR3 DNA: TGTGCCAACATCCCCCGCGTTCAGGGGGACACTGAAGCTTTCTTT. Amino acid sequence: CANIPRVQGDTEAFF.

About this clonotype itself: A single base separates this from a much larger clone, so it may be a read error. The rearrangement joins TRBV7-9 to TRBJ1-1; D unclear. This CDR3 is 13 amino acids long. The germline CDR1 and CDR2 sequences are SEHNR and FQNEAQ (reference sequence). The chain's CDR3 is CVSSLLLNTEAFF. The DNA for the CDR3 is TGTGTCAGCAGCTTACTCTTGAACACTGAAGCTTTCTTT. The whole variable domain, remainder taken from reference TRBV7-9 and TRBJ1-1, is DTGVSQNPRHKITKRGQNVTFRCDPISEHNRLYWYRQTLGQGPEFLTYFQNEAQLEKSRLLSDRFSAERPKGSFSTLEIQRTEQGDSAMYLCVSSLLLNTEAFFGQGTRLTVV.

This clonotype has a count of ten or more. The chain joins TRBV10-3 to TRBJ2-7, with 13 bases matching TRBD2. After removal of 6 bases from V and 6 bases from J, the junction contained 2 bases not matched to a gene. CDR1 is ENHRY, CDR2 SYGVKD, per germline. There are 13 residues in the CDR3. This CDR3 reads CAIRGLAGAEQYF. DNA of the CDR3: TGTGCCATCAGAGGACTAGCGGGAGCCGAGCAGTACTTC.

The chain is built from TRBV5-5 and TRBJ1-5, with TRBD1 as a possible D gene (5 bases). Trimming removed 0 bases at V and 6 bases at J, with 16 bases between. CDR3 length: 16 residues. Germline CDR1 reads SGHKS; CDR2 reads YYEKEE (reference sequence). In DNA, the CDR3 is TGTGCCAGCAGCTTGGTCGAGATAGGGGAAGCTCAGCCCCAGCATTTT. As protein: CASSLVEIGEAQPQHF.

With regard to this clonotype: The junction and the germline gene differ at one end; a read error may be behind it. The genes are TRBV11-1 and TRBJ2-7, with D maybe TRBD1 (6 bases). Germline assignment: CDR1 SGHAT and CDR2 FQDESV (reference sequence). The CDR3 loop spans 14 amino acids. Written as DNA, the CDR3 is TGTACCAGCAGCTTCGAAGGGGGTCTGTACGAGCAGTACTTC. It yields the protein CTSSFEGGLYEQYF.

V is TRBV6-5 and J is TRBJ1-1; D is unresolved. Looked up from germline, CDR1 is MNHEY and CDR2 is SVGAGI. CDR3 length: 14 residues. The CDR3 is CVGKIVGNTPEAFF. The DNA for the CDR3 is TGTGTCGGCAAGATTGTGGGCAACACACCTGAAGCTTTCTTT.

A remark on this clonotype: A much bigger clone sits one base away, suggesting this may be a read error. The chain is built from TRBV5-1 and TRBJ2-5, with D hard to call. CDR1 is SGHRS and CDR2 is YFSETQ in the germline V gene. CDR3 length: 14 amino acids. The CDR3 DNA follows: TGCGCCACCAGCTCCCGTAATGTCCAAGAGACCCAGTACTTC. Protein product: CATSSRNVQETQYF. Looking up the rest from reference TRBV5-1 and TRBJ2-5 gives the full variable domain: KAGVTQTPRYLIKTRGQQVTLSCSPISGHRSVSWYQQTPGQGLQFLFEYFSETQRNKGNFPGRFSGRQFSNSRSEMNVSTLELGDSALYLCATSSRNVQETQYFGPGTRLLVL.

The V call is TRBV2, the J call TRBJ1-1; possible D gene TRBD1, 5 bases. The CDR3 consists of 14 residues. The V gene lost 3 bases and the J gene lost 0 bases, with 8 bases spanning the gap. CDR1 is SNHLY, CDR2 FYNNEI, per germline. CDR3 sequence (DNA): TGTGCCAGCAGTGAGACAGCAATGAACACTGAAGCTTTCTTT. It specifies CASSETAMNTEAFF.

Many counts were recorded for this clonotype. This chain links TRBV29-1 with TRBJ2-3, with D uncertain. Looked up from germline, CDR1 is SQVTM and CDR2 is ANQGSEA. CDR3 length: 12 amino acids. The V end was cut by 6 bases, the J end by 1 base, with 8 bases between. CDR3 protein: CSVFTGTDTQYF. CDR3 DNA: TGCAGCGTCTTCACAGGCACAGATACGCAGTATTTT.

A single count supports this clonotype. J is TRBJ2-1 and V is TRBV24-1; D unclear. Per the germline V gene, CDR1 is KGHDR and CDR2 is SFDVKD. The V and J ends lost 1 base and 11 bases respectively, with 14 bases between them. CDR3 length equals 14 residues. In nucleotides, the CDR3 is TGTGCCACCAGTGATTTTTCGTATAGTGGTAAGCAGTTCTTC. This sequence encodes CATSDFSYSGKQFF.

V usage is TRBV28 and J usage is TRBJ2-1; D call uncertain. Trimming removed 5 bases from V and 5 bases from J, with 16 bases in between. CDR3 length: 15 residues. Germline lookup yields CDR1 MDHEN and CDR2 SYDVKM. The CDR3 bases are TGTGCCAGCAGTGCCACATCTTATGGGAACAATGAGCAGTTCTTC. The encoded protein is CASSATSYGNNEQFF. Together with reference TRBV28 and TRBJ2-1, the CDR3 gives the full variable domain: DVKVTQSSRYLVKRTGEKVFLECVQDMDHENMFWYRQDPGLGLRLIYFSYDVKMKEKGDIPEGYSVSREKKERFSLILESASTNQTSMYLCASSATSYGNNEQFFGPGTRLTVL.